This TCR beta chain appears in the sequencing data of a study of blood T cell repertoires in COVID-19. The overall study: There were acute and convalescent COVID-19 samples, and they came from the United States, Italy and Spain.

The V end was cut by 7 bases, the J end by 0 bases, with 10 bases between. This CDR3 comprises 14 residues. Germline assignment: CDR1 LNHDA and CDR2 SQIVND (reference sequence). Only in-frame clones appear in the TCRdb table, and some are missing; sequencing was by immunoSEQ multiplex PCR. The sample holds some 390,000 clones, about 87% seen once. The chain combines TRBV19 with TRBJ1-5; TRBD1 might be the D (5 bases). This TCR derives from a human donor in a cohort sampled during active COVID-19. Sample: peripheral blood. CDR3 bases: TGTGCCAGTACCCCCAGGGATAGCAATCAGCCCCAGCATTTT. Translating gives CASTPRDSNQPQHF.